This T cell receptor beta chain was found in a study of identical twins. This clonotype appeared a few times. In TCRdb, the 5' RACE reads were re-called with MiXCR into one record per CDR3 protein. The data contain fewer than 500,000 distinct CDR3 sequences, approximately 14% of them singletons. The same sample was also used in a study of yellow fever vaccine responses in identical twins.

The sample taken for sequencing was CD4+ T cells sorted from blood. This sequence originates from a woman in her late teens or twenties in good health.

CDR3 protein: CASSQQGKADTQYF. DNA of the CDR3: TGCGCCAGCAGCCAACAGGGAAAGGCAGATACGCAGTATTTT. The gene calls are TRBV4-3 and TRBJ2-3; a weak D match, TRBD1 (5 bases). The V gene lost 2 bases and the J gene lost 4 bases, with 10 bases spanning the gap. The CDR3 has 14 residues. Germline V gives CDR1 LGHNA, CDR2 YSLEER.